The 3 T cell receptor beta chains reported below all come from one sample, sequenced in a study of T cells after yellow fever vaccination. Using its own MiXCR run on the 5' RACE reads, TCRdb lists one record per CDR3 protein. The sample has about 120,000 distinct CDR3 sequences, 7.2% seen once. Sequencing was performed on CD4+ T cells sorted from PBMCs, taken roughly 46 days after the first yellow fever vaccination. These receptors originate from a man aged 18 to 29 who received the YFV17D yellow fever vaccine.

This clonotype was recorded many times. The gene calls are TRBV5-1 and TRBJ1-4; the match to TRBD1 covers 8 bases. Looked up from germline, CDR1 is SGHRS and CDR2 is YFSETQ. J lost 5 bases, V lost 2 bases, and 8 bases had no gene match. The CDR3 extends over 16 amino acids. CDR3 DNA: TGCGCCAGCAGCTTATCACAGGGGGTCGTCAATGAAAAACTGTTTTTT. Its translation is CASSLSQGVVNEKLFF.

In this sample, this clonotype turned up many times. The rearrangement joins TRBV5-1 to TRBJ2-1; TRBD2 agrees at 7 bases. The CDR3 covers 12 residues. Trimming took 3 bases from V and 6 from J; bases not matched to a gene: 0. CDR1 and CDR2 from the germline V gene are SGHRS and YFSETQ. The CDR3 sequence is CASSWTSNEQFF. In nucleotides, the CDR3 is TGCGCCAGCAGCTGGACTAGCAATGAGCAGTTCTTC.

The sample holds many counts of this clonotype. The chain combines TRBV2 with TRBJ1-1; TRBD1 aligns across 10 bases. The CDR3 has 14 residues. The junction had 6 bases not matched to a gene; V was cut back by 6 bases and J by 5 bases. CDR1 and CDR2 from the germline V gene are SNHLY and FYNNEI. The chain's CDR3 is CASSVGTGETEAFF. CDR3 sequence (DNA): TGTGCCAGCAGCGTCGGGACAGGGGAAACTGAAGCTTTCTTT.